These 21 T cell receptor beta chains originate from one sample sequenced in a study of control samples from healthy donors and cancer patients. Profiled with immunoSEQ multiplex PCR; TCRdb holds only in-frame clones, not every one. The sample yields 130,000 or so clones, approximately 94% seen once. Source material: blood. These receptor sequences come from a middle-aged man in good health.

This chain connects TRBV27 to TRBJ1-2; a possible D gene is TRBD1 (5 bases). The CDR3 spans 15 residues. The V end was cut by 1 base, the J end by 0 bases, with 9 bases between. Germline V gene lookup returns CDR1 MNHEY and CDR2 SMNVEV (reference sequence). CDR3 nucleotide sequence: TGTGCCAGCAGTTTATATATAGGGGCTAACTATGGCTACACCTTC. Translated: CASSLYIGANYGYTF.

The chain employs TRBV9 and TRBJ1-5; perhaps TRBD1 as D (5 bases). The CDR3 length is 14 residues. CDR1 is SGDLS and CDR2 is YYNGEE in the germline V gene. The V end was cut by 4 bases, the J end by 7 bases, with 15 bases between. In DNA form, the CDR3 reads TGTGCCAGCAGCCCTGGGAGGCAGGGACAGCCCCAGCATTTT. Its translation: CASSPGRQGQPQHF.

In its sample, this clone was seen once. The chain recombines TRBV6-1 with TRBJ2-1; D gene uncertain. This CDR3 comprises 14 residues. Germline V gene data show CDR1 as MNHNS and CDR2 as SASEGT. V lost 1 base and J 13 bases, leaving 17 bases between the germline ends. CDR3 sequence: CASSEELIPAEQFF. Here the CDR3 DNA reads TGTGCCAGCAGTGAAGAGCTAATCCCGGCCGAACAGTTCTTC.

The V gene is TRBV6-5, the J gene TRBJ2-5, with a weak D call TRBD1 (5 bases). V lost 6 bases, J lost 1 base, and 9 bases lay in between. CDR1 and CDR2 (germline): MNHEY, SVGAGI. The length of the CDR3 is 13 residues. Here the CDR3 reads CASSDSFQETQYF. The CDR3 DNA reads TGTGCCAGCAGCGACAGTTTCCAAGAGACCCAGTACTTC.

This chain links TRBV11-1 with TRBJ2-1, with TRBD1 identical over 9 bases. This CDR3 has 16 residues. The germline V gene encodes CDR1 SGHAT and CDR2 FQDESV (reference sequence). With V trimmed by 0 bases and J by 9 bases, 9 bases remained unmatched. CDR3 loop: CASSLAHDRGDTEQFF. The CDR3 region has the DNA TGTGCCAGCAGCTTAGCGCACGACAGGGGGGACACTGAGCAGTTCTTC.

The V gene is TRBV27, the J gene TRBJ1-4, with D unresolved. In germline, CDR1 is MNHEY, CDR2 SMNVEV (reference sequence). The V end lost 4 bases, the J end lost 5 bases, and 11 bases lay between the germline ends. The CDR3 length is 14 residues. CDR3 coding DNA: TGTGCCAGCAGTTCTGGAGGGTTCAATGAAAAACTGTTTTTT. Protein sequence: CASSSGGFNEKLFF.

The V gene is TRBV28, the J gene TRBJ2-1; 15 bases agree with TRBD2. Germline CDR1 and CDR2: MDHEN and SYDVKM. Losses at the gene ends were 4 bases for V and 12 bases for J; bases not matched to a gene: 4. The CDR3 is made up of 14 amino acids. The CDR3 bases are TGTGCCAGCAGTTCCTCGGGACTAGCGGGAGGGCAGTTCTTC. Translating it yields CASSSSGLAGGQFF.

Regarding this clone: Mismatch with germline at one junction end may stem from a read error. Other DNA sequences within the sample encode an identical CDR3. The chain joins TRBV6-6 to TRBJ2-7; TRBD1 aligns across 10 bases. The CDR3 spans 14 residues. CDR1 is MNHNY, CDR2 SVGAGI, per germline (reference sequence). CDR3 nucleotide sequence: TGTGCTAGCAGTTCGGGACAGGGGACCTACGAGCAGTACTTC. Protein product: CASSSGQGTYEQYF.

The chain links TRBV7-9 to TRBJ2-7, with 11 bases fitting TRBD1. Germline V gene data show CDR1 as SEHNR and CDR2 as FQNEAQ (reference sequence). V shed 4 bases and J 4 bases; nucleotides not matched to a gene: 3. The CDR3 spans 14 residues. For the CDR3, the DNA is TGTGCCAGCAGCTCCGGACAGGGGGCTTACGAGCAGTACTTC. Protein: CASSSGQGAYEQYF.

The rearrangement links TRBV10-3 to TRBJ2-1, with 9 bases aligning to TRBD2. Germline lookup yields CDR1 ENHRY and CDR2 SYGVKD. The V and J ends lost 6 bases and 7 bases, in that order; junction bases with no gene match: 7. There are 14 residues in the CDR3. CDR3 in amino acids: CAIRPGLAGNEQFF. The CDR3 nucleotides are TGTGCCATCAGACCGGGACTAGCCGGGAATGAGCAGTTCTTC.

This clone was counted a single time. V gene TRBV9 combines with J gene TRBJ2-4; D perhaps matches TRBD1 (6 bases). Germline values: CDR1 SGDLS, CDR2 YYNGEE. The CDR3 is made up of 18 amino acids. V lost 10 bases and J lost 0, with 26 bases in between. CDR3 loop: CACTPFVDRTLAKNIQYF. CDR3 coding DNA: TGTGCCTGCACCCCCTTCGTTGACAGGACCTTAGCCAAAAACATTCAGTACTTC.

The chain employs TRBV30 and TRBJ2-1; 8 bases line up with TRBD2. This CDR3 is 15 amino acids long. Germline V gene lookup returns CDR1 GTSNPN and CDR2 SVGIG (reference sequence). The J segment lost 0 bases and the V segment lost 4 bases, leaving 5 bases of the junction unmatched. Here the CDR3 DNA reads TGTGCCTGGACAGGACTAGCTGACTCCTACAATGAGCAGTTCTTC. Protein sequence: CAWTGLADSYNEQFF.

The chain has TRBV20-1 and TRBJ2-5, with TRBD2 as a possible D gene (6 bases). CDR3 size: 11 residues. CDR1 is DFQATT and CDR2 is SNEGSKA in the germline V gene (reference sequence). Trimming removed 6 bases at V and 5 bases at J, with 10 bases between. CDR3 sequence (DNA): TGCAGTGCCCGACTAGGGGAGACCCAGTACTTC. This gives the protein CSARLGETQYF.

This clone was observed a few times. The V gene is TRBV4-2, the J gene TRBJ1-4; 8 bases line up with TRBD1. The CDR3 contains 16 residues. Germline loops: CDR1 LGHNA, CDR2 YNFKEQ. With 7 bases clipped from V and 0 bases from J, the junction kept 7 bases outside the gene matches. CDR3 DNA sequence: TGTGCCAGCACCAGTGGGACAGGTGCAACTAATGAAAAACTGTTTTTT. It encodes CASTSGTGATNEKLFF.

The chain recombines TRBV10-3 with TRBJ1-3; D uncertain. V lost 10 bases, J lost 2 bases, and 15 bases lay in between. In germline, CDR1 is ENHRY, CDR2 SYGVKD. The CDR3 extends over 14 amino acids. The CDR3 spells CATGLRTAGNTIYF. The CDR3 bases are TGTGCCACCGGGCTCCGTACAGCTGGAAACACCATATATTTT.

This chain connects TRBV11-2 to TRBJ1-5; possibly TRBD1 for D (6 bases). The ends were cut back, 5 bases at V and 4 bases at J, with 12 bases in the middle. The CDR3 loop spans 14 amino acids. The germline V gene encodes CDR1 SGHAT and CDR2 FQNNGV. CDR3 nucleotide sequence: TGTGCCAGCAGCACTGGACAGTGGAATCAGCCCCAGCATTTT. This sequence encodes CASSTGQWNQPQHF.

This chain uses TRBV28 with TRBJ2-5, with D possibly matching TRBD1 (6 bases). V shed 4 bases and J shed 4 bases, with 13 bases lying between them. The CDR3 has 14 amino acids. The germline gives CDR1 MDHEN, CDR2 SYDVKM. In nucleotides, the CDR3 is TGTGCCAGCAGTTCCAGGGGTGTAGGAGAGACCCAGTACTTC. Translation gives CASSSRGVGETQYF.

The chain recombines TRBV15 with TRBJ2-7, with no clear D. The CDR3 is made up of 15 amino acids. V was pared by 5 bases and J by 2 bases, with 16 bases between. Germline CDR1 is LNHNV and CDR2 is YYDKDF (reference sequence). Written as DNA, the CDR3 is TGTGCCACCAGCCCCCAAACGACCCTACCCTACGAGCAGTACTTC. It specifies CATSPQTTLPYEQYF.

The CDR3 bases are TGTGCCAGCAGCGATGCGGGACACTGGAGCGGTAATGAAAAACTGTTTTTT. It codes for CASSDAGHWSGNEKLFF. The V gene is TRBV2, the J gene TRBJ1-4; perhaps TRBD1 as D (6 bases). Germline-derived CDR1 and CDR2 are SNHLY and FYNNEI. V lost 6 bases, J lost 4 bases, and 21 bases lay in between. The CDR3 has 17 residues.

The rearrangement uses TRBV29-1 and TRBJ1-1; D uncertain. The CDR3 is made up of 12 amino acids. Trimming shortened V by 0 bases and J by 5 bases, and 7 bases separated the two germline ends. Germline V gene sequence: CDR1 SQVTM, CDR2 ANQGSEA. The CDR3 here is CSVEDAWTEAFF. CDR3 sequence (DNA): TGCAGCGTTGAAGATGCCTGGACTGAAGCTTTCTTT.

The CDR3 region is CASSAFQSYEQYF. Here the CDR3 DNA reads TGTGCCAGCAGCGCGTTTCAGAGCTACGAGCAGTACTTC. J is TRBJ2-7 and V is TRBV2; no reliable D call. Germline V gene sequence: CDR1 SNHLY, CDR2 FYNNEI. This CDR3 region has 13 residues. Deletions cut 6 bases from V and 3 bases from J, with 12 bases between.